These 29 T cell receptor beta chains share one sample of origin, sequenced in a study of blood T cell repertoires in COVID-19. The table came from immunoSEQ multiplex PCR; TCRdb's copy has only in-frame clones and leaves some out. This sample carries roughly 400,000 clones, over 75% of them seen once, and the ten largest clones take roughly 1.4%. Material: PBMCs or T cells enriched from blood (not recorded which). All receptors come from a woman between 18 and 30 years old who had been exposed to COVID-19.

V and J are TRBV5-1 and TRBJ2-7; 9 nucleotides line up with TRBD1. The CDR3 sequence is 17 residues long. Trimming took 4 bases from V and 1 from J; bases not matched to a gene: 12. Germline V gives CDR1 SGHRS, CDR2 YFSETQ. In nucleotides, the CDR3 is TGCGCCAGCAGCCCGGGTTGGACAGGGGCACCTTCCTACGAGCAGTACTTC. This codes for CASSPGWTGAPSYEQYF.

The CDR3 sequence: CASSASGTGVYEQYF. The CDR3 DNA is TGTGCCAGCAGCGCCTCCGGGACAGGGGTATACGAGCAGTACTTC. The chain uses TRBV9 and TRBJ2-7; TRBD1 matches at 10 bases. This CDR3 spans 15 amino acids. Germline V gives CDR1 SGDLS, CDR2 YYNGEE. V dropped 3 bases and J dropped 4; count of bases not matched to a gene: 7. Full variable domain (remainder filled in from reference TRBV9 and TRBJ2-7): DSGVTQTPKHLITATGQRVTLRCSPRSGDLSVYWYQQSLDQGLQFLIQYYNGEERAKGNILERFSAQQFPDLHSELNLSSLELGDSALYFCASSASGTGVYEQYFGPGTRLTVT.

This clone was observed a single time. The chain couples TRBV24-1 to TRBJ2-1; 9 nucleotides align to TRBD2. J gave up 8 bases and V 4 bases, and 11 bases lay outside the gene matches. The CDR3 is 16 amino acids. Germline assignment: CDR1 KGHDR and CDR2 SFDVKD. CDR3 region: CATSEEGTSTTHEQFF. The CDR3 nucleotides are TGTGCCACCAGTGAGGAAGGGACTAGCACTACCCATGAGCAGTTCTTC.

The chain employs TRBV30 and TRBJ1-5; 7 nucleotides match TRBD1. The CDR3 has 13 residues. J gave up 4 bases and V 4 bases, and 4 bases lay outside the gene matches. The germline CDR1 and CDR2 sequences are GTSNPN and SVGIG (reference sequence). In nucleotides, the CDR3 is TGTGCCTGGAAACGACAGGGTAATCAGCCCCAGCATTTT. Encoded protein: CAWKRQGNQPQHF.

This chain joins TRBV4-1 and TRBJ2-1, with 8 positions matching TRBD1. The ends lost 0 bases at V and 4 bases at J; junction bases unmatched: 8. Germline values: CDR1 MGHRA, CDR2 YSYEKL. The CDR3 consists of 17 residues. CDR3: CASSQERRTGRYNEQFF. CDR3 sequence (DNA): TGCGCCAGCAGCCAAGAGAGAAGGACAGGGAGGTACAATGAGCAGTTCTTC.

J is TRBJ1-5 and V is TRBV12-3 or TRBV12-4; D is perhaps TRBD1 (6 bases). The ends were cut back, 4 bases at V and 4 bases at J, with 8 bases in the middle. The CDR3 extends over 13 amino acids. The chain's CDR3 is CASSSGANQPQHF. CDR3 in DNA: TGTGCCAGCAGTTCAGGGGCTAATCAGCCCCAGCATTTT.

V and J are TRBV28 and TRBJ1-3, with TRBD1 matching over 9 bases. This CDR3 has 18 amino acids. Germline V gene data show CDR1 as MDHEN and CDR2 as SYDVKM. Unmatched junction bases numbered 13, after V lost 3 bases and J lost 4 bases. The CDR3 sequence is CASSFPGTGRQLGNTIYF. The DNA of the CDR3 is TGTGCCAGCAGTTTCCCCGGGACAGGGCGACAATTGGGAAACACCATATATTTT.

The chain employs TRBV4-1 and TRBJ1-5; a possible D gene is TRBD1 (6 bases). Germline V gene data show CDR1 as MGHRA and CDR2 as YSYEKL. The CDR3 runs 16 residues. V was shortened by 4 bases and J by 0 bases, with 13 bases between the two germline ends. The CDR3 DNA reads as TGCGCCAGCAGCCGAAGCCGGGACATTAGCAATCAGCCCCAGCATTTT. This gives the protein CASSRSRDISNQPQHF.

A note on this clone: Other DNA sequences within the sample encode an identical CDR3. V usage is TRBV28 and J usage is TRBJ1-2; D uncertain. Germline CDR1 is MDHEN and CDR2 is SYDVKM. The V and J ends lost 2 bases and 4 bases respectively, with 5 bases between them. The CDR3 covers 12 residues. CDR3 DNA sequence: TGTGCCAGCAGTTTACGGTCCTATGGCTACACCTTC. Protein sequence: CASSLRSYGYTF.

The chain combines TRBV21-1 with TRBJ2-1; the table's D call, TRBD2, has no DNA check behind it. TRBV21-1 is a pseudogene locus. CDR3 length: 21 amino acids. CDR3 loop: CASSTRAIRLAGAWGNNEQFF. DNA of the CDR3: TGTGCCAGCAGCACGCGAGCGATAAGACTAGCGGGAGCTTGGGGCAACAATGAGCAGTTCTTC.

The gene calls are TRBV6-5 and TRBJ2-7; D is possibly TRBD2 (6 bases). The CDR3 length is 12 residues. The V end lost 6 bases, the J end lost 3 bases, and 9 bases lay between the germline ends. Germline assignment: CDR1 MNHEY and CDR2 SVGAGI. As DNA, the CDR3 is TGTGCCAGCAGGCGGGACGTCTACGAGCAGTACTTC. Protein sequence: CASRRDVYEQYF.

The V call is TRBV29-1, the J call TRBJ1-4; 7 positions match TRBD1. The CDR3 extends over 17 amino acids. The junction had 7 bases not matched to a gene; V was cut back by 0 bases and J by 0 bases. The germline V gene has CDR1 SQVTM and CDR2 ANQGSEA. The CDR3, as DNA: TGCAGCGTTGAAGATAGGGCCAGGGGGGCAACTAATGAAAAACTGTTTTTT. Its protein product is CSVEDRARGATNEKLFF. Combining the CDR3 with reference TRBV29-1 and TRBJ1-4 gives the whole variable domain SAVISQKPSRDICQRGTSLTIQCQVDSQVTMMFWYRQQPGQSLTLIATANQGSEATYESGFVIDKFPISRPNLTFSTLTVSNMSPEDSSIYLCSVEDRARGATNEKLFFGSGTQLSVL.

This chain joins TRBV29-1 and TRBJ2-7, with 8 bases that match TRBD2. From germline, CDR1 is SQVTM and CDR2 ANQGSEA. V lost 5 bases to trimming and J lost 4 bases; unmatched junction nucleotides: 1. There are 11 residues in the CDR3. For the CDR3, the DNA is TGCAGCGTTAGCGGGAGTTACGAGCAGTACTTC. It encodes CSVSGSYEQYF.

The genes are TRBV30 and TRBJ1-2; 9 bases are shared with TRBD1. The CDR3 covers 15 residues. The V gene end was trimmed by 7 bases and the J gene end by 0 bases; junction bases not matched to a gene: 9. Germline CDR1 reads GTSNPN; CDR2 reads SVGIG (reference sequence). The DNA of the CDR3 is TGTGCCTTAAAGGACAGGGGTCGTACTAACTATGGCTACACCTTC. The encoded protein is CALKDRGRTNYGYTF.

The chain recombines TRBV2 with TRBJ2-7; possible D gene TRBD1, 5 bases. The CDR3 loop spans 13 amino acids. V lost 4 bases and J lost 3, with 10 bases in between. Germline loops: CDR1 SNHLY, CDR2 FYNNEI. The CDR3 loop is CASSVRQGYEQYF. DNA of the CDR3: TGTGCCAGCAGTGTACGGCAGGGCTACGAGCAGTACTTC. The full variable domain, rest sourced from reference TRBV2 and TRBJ2-7, is EPEVTQTPSHQVTQMGQEVILRCVPISNHLYFYWYRQILGQKVEFLVSFYNNEISEKSEIFDDQFSVERPDGSNFTLKIRSTKLEDSAMYFCASSVRQGYEQYFGPGTRLTVT.

This chain uses TRBV24-1 with TRBJ2-7; 7 bases match TRBD2. The J segment lost 2 bases and the V segment lost 6 bases, leaving 6 bases of the junction unmatched. The CDR3 has 14 residues. Germline loops: CDR1 KGHDR, CDR2 SFDVKD. CDR3 sequence reads: CATSRGGGTYEQYF. CDR3 coding DNA: TGTGCCACCAGTCGTGGCGGGGGTACCTACGAGCAGTACTTC.

The chain couples TRBV9 to TRBJ1-1, with D possibly TRBD1 on 6 matching bases. The CDR3 totals 15 residues. The germline V gene encodes CDR1 SGDLS and CDR2 YYNGEE. V was clipped by 4 bases and J by 5 bases, with 18 bases between them. The CDR3 sequence is CASSHSLRQGTEAFF. The DNA of the CDR3 is TGTGCCAGCAGCCATTCCTTACGGCAGGGGACTGAAGCTTTCTTT.

Turning to this clone: In the same sample, other DNA sequences code for this CDR3. V and J are TRBV7-2 and TRBJ2-1; 7 bases match TRBD1. CDR3 length: 15 amino acids. The ends lost 1 base at V and 1 base at J; junction bases unmatched: 1. Germline V lookup: CDR1 SGHTA, CDR2 FQGNSA. The chain's CDR3 is CASSLDRGSYNEQFF. The CDR3 nucleotides read TGTGCCAGCAGCTTAGACAGGGGTTCCTACAATGAGCAGTTCTTC.

This clone was seen only a few times. The V gene is TRBV7-9, the J gene TRBJ1-4, with TRBD1 identical over 8 bases. Trimming at V came to 5 bases and at J to 1 base, leaving 6 bases not matched to a gene. The CDR3 length is 16 residues. CDR1 is SEHNR and CDR2 is FQNEAQ in the germline V gene (reference sequence). The CDR3 nucleotides read TGTGCCAGCAGCCTCGGACAGGGAGGAACTAATGAAAAACTGTTTTTT. It translates to CASSLGQGGTNEKLFF.

This clone was seen only once. The rearrangement uses TRBV6-5 and TRBJ2-5; perhaps TRBD1 as D (5 bases). CDR1 is MNHEY and CDR2 is SVGAGI in the germline V gene. Trimming left V 6 bases short and J 4 bases short, with 12 bases between. CDR3 length: 13 residues. CDR3 sequence (DNA): TGTGCCAGCAGGGCCAGGGTTCTAGAGACCCAGTACTTC. It is translated as CASRARVLETQYF.

This chain uses TRBV5-1 with TRBJ1-5; no reliable D call. The CDR3 runs 15 residues. Trimming took off 1 base at V and 4 bases at J, with 12 bases between the two ends. Looked up from germline, CDR1 is SGHRS and CDR2 is YFSETQ. The CDR3, as DNA: TGCGCCAGCAGCTTGTTACCGGGAGCGAATCAGCCCCAGCATTTT. This gives the protein CASSLLPGANQPQHF.

The chain is built from TRBV25-1 and TRBJ2-7, with D unresolved. Germline lookup yields CDR1 MGHDK and CDR2 SYGVNS. The CDR3 length is 11 residues. V was shortened by 3 bases and J by 5 bases, with 5 bases between the two germline ends. CDR3 loop: CASSDPDEQYF. The CDR3 DNA is TGTGCCAGCAGTGATCCTGACGAGCAGTACTTC.

This rearrangement joins TRBV4-3 to TRBJ2-7, with TRBD2 identical over 10 bases. Trimming took 3 bases from V and 2 from J; bases not matched to a gene: 4. The germline V gene encodes CDR1 LGHNA and CDR2 YSLEER. The CDR3 extends over 15 amino acids. CDR3 in amino acids: CASSHGLADTYEQYF. CDR3 in DNA: TGCGCCAGCAGCCACGGACTAGCGGATACCTACGAGCAGTACTTC.

This rearrangement joins TRBV7-2 to TRBJ2-1; 10 bases align to TRBD2. CDR3 size: 13 residues. Germline V gene lookup returns CDR1 SGHTA and CDR2 FQGNSA. After removal of 5 bases from V and 7 bases from J, the junction contained 2 bases not matched to a gene. The CDR3 bases are TGTGCCAGCAGCGGACTAGCGGTTAATGAGCAGTTCTTC. It specifies CASSGLAVNEQFF.

The chain employs TRBV28 and TRBJ1-5; TRBD1 matches at 7 bases. The V and J ends lost 10 bases and 7 bases, in that order; junction bases with no gene match: 7. CDR1 is MDHEN, CDR2 SYDVKM, per germline. The CDR3 contains 12 residues. The CDR3 nucleotides are TGTGCCACCCGGGACAGCATCCAGCCCCAGCATTTT. Encoded protein: CATRDSIQPQHF. The whole variable domain, remainder taken from reference TRBV28 and TRBJ1-5, is DVKVTQSSRYLVKRTGEKVFLECVQDMDHENMFWYRQDPGLGLRLIYFSYDVKMKEKGDIPEGYSVSREKKERFSLILESASTNQTSMYLCATRDSIQPQHFGDGTRLSIL.

This chain links TRBV25-1 with TRBJ2-7; the match to TRBD2 covers 10 bases. Trimming cost V 4 bases and J 3 bases; bases outside gene matches: 9. The CDR3 has 16 amino acids. Germline CDR1 and CDR2: MGHDK and SYGVNS. Written as DNA, the CDR3 is TGTGCCAGCAGTGCCCTAGCGGGGGCCTTCCGCTACGAGCAGTACTTC. Translation: CASSALAGAFRYEQYF.

V usage is TRBV6-2 or TRBV6-3 and J usage is TRBJ2-1, with TRBD2 matching over 11 bases. Germline trimming cut 2 bases from V and 10 bases from J; bases unmatched to any gene: 7. Germline CDR1 reads MNHEY; CDR2 reads SVGEGT. The CDR3 length is 15 residues. CDR3 nucleotide sequence: TGTGCCAGCAGTTACAATAGCGGGAGGGCCGGGGAGCAGTTCTTC. It yields the protein CASSYNSGRAGEQFF.

The DNA for the CDR3 is TGTGCCAGCAGTTTCACGACAGGGGGATCCGACGAGCAGTACTTC. Protein: CASSFTTGGSDEQYF. The V and J genes are TRBV6-6 and TRBJ2-7; 9 nucleotides align to TRBD1. V lost 4 bases, J lost 5 bases, and 9 bases stayed unmatched. This CDR3 spans 15 amino acids. CDR1 and CDR2 from the germline V gene are MNHNY and SVGAGI (reference sequence).

The chain couples TRBV27 to TRBJ1-5; TRBD1 aligns across 7 bases. In germline, CDR1 is MNHEY, CDR2 SMNVEV (reference sequence). The CDR3 has 15 amino acids. J gave up 8 bases and V 2 bases, and 9 bases lay outside the gene matches. DNA of the CDR3: TGTGCCAGCAGTTTAGTCGGGACAGAGGTAAAGCCCCAGCATTTT. Encoded protein: CASSLVGTEVKPQHF.